Each of the 27 T cell receptor beta chains below was sequenced from the same sample in a study of long-term antiretroviral therapy in people with HIV. Survey-level resolution applied to immunoSEQ assay v3.0. This table comes from immunoSEQ multiplex PCR, and its TCRdb copy is limited to in-frame clones, with some not included. Of tens of thousands of clones in the sample, about 94% were seen once. Sequenced material: unsorted PBMCs, taken 9 to 9.5 years after starting antiretroviral therapy. The receptors were gathered from a man aged 25 to 45 with HIV.

The chain carries TRBV7-3 and TRBJ2-1; TRBD2 aligns across 16 bases. Germline CDR1 and CDR2: SGHTA and FQGTGA. This CDR3 has 15 amino acids. The junction had 6 bases not matched to a gene; V was cut back by 5 bases and J by 11 bases. CDR3: CASSPGTSGGAQQFF. The CDR3 DNA reads as TGTGCCAGCAGCCCCGGGACTAGCGGGGGGGCACAGCAGTTCTTC.

This rearrangement joins TRBV11-3 to TRBJ2-1, with a weak D call TRBD1 (6 bases). Germline V gene data show CDR1 as SGHNT and CDR2 as YENEEA. The length of the CDR3 is 15 residues. V lost 1 base to trimming and J lost 4 bases, with 11 bases between them. The CDR3 DNA reads TGTGCCAGCAGCTTAGGTAGAACAGGGTACAATGAGCAGTTCTTC. Residues: CASSLGRTGYNEQFF.

The chain has TRBV10-2 and TRBJ2-2; D perhaps matches TRBD1 (6 bases). There are 15 residues in the CDR3. Germline V gene sequence: CDR1 WSHSY, CDR2 SAAADI. The V gene lost 8 bases and the J gene lost 7 bases, with 20 bases spanning the gap. This chain's CDR3 is CASFSFGGDSGELFF. CDR3 coding DNA: TGCGCCAGCTTCTCTTTTGGGGGCGATAGCGGGGAGCTGTTTTTT.

The gene calls are TRBV28 and TRBJ2-2, with 7 bases aligning to TRBD1. The trim removed 6 bases at V and 0 bases at J, leaving 4 bases unmatched. Germline V gene sequence: CDR1 MDHEN, CDR2 SYDVKM. The CDR3 is 15 amino acids. The CDR3 reads CASSPTGANTGELFF. The CDR3 nucleotides are TGTGCCAGCAGCCCCACAGGGGCGAACACCGGGGAGCTGTTTTTT.

The chain is built from TRBV6-5 and TRBJ1-2, with D tentatively TRBD1 (5 bases). CDR1 is MNHEY, CDR2 SVGAGI, per germline. CDR3 length: 13 amino acids. The ends were cut back, 0 bases at V and 11 bases at J, with 13 bases in the middle. CDR3 DNA: TGTGCCAGCAGTTACTCGCAGGGTGTGAGGTACACCTTC. This gives the protein CASSYSQGVRYTF.

The chain has TRBV7-9 and TRBJ1-5; D not certain. The germline CDR1 and CDR2 sequences are SEHNR and FQNEAQ (reference sequence). This CDR3 comprises 12 residues. Trimming removed 6 bases at V and 5 bases at J, with 8 bases between. The CDR3 coding sequence is TGTGCCAGCAGAGTATTAGATCAGCCCCAGCATTTT. This sequence encodes CASRVLDQPQHF.

The genes are TRBV28 and TRBJ1-5; tentative D call: TRBD1 (5 bases). The CDR3 is 13 amino acids. V was shortened by 7 bases and J by 4 bases, with 11 bases between the two germline ends. The germline CDR1 and CDR2 sequences are MDHEN and SYDVKM. CDR3 in DNA: TGTGCCAGCACCGAGGACAATAATCAGCCCCAGCATTTT. Protein sequence: CASTEDNNQPQHF.

This clone was seen only once. This chain uses TRBV2 with TRBJ1-1; unclear D gene. The V gene's germline CDR1 is SNHLY and CDR2 FYNNEI. V lost 6 bases and J 2 bases, leaving 10 bases between the germline ends. The CDR3 extends over 13 amino acids. The CDR3 protein is CASSGSRNTEAFF. In nucleotides, the CDR3 is TGTGCCAGCAGCGGTTCCCGAAACACTGAAGCTTTCTTT.

CDR3 protein: CAWSPDSFNQPQHF. CDR3 nucleotides: TGTGCCTGGAGTCCGGACAGCTTCAATCAGCCCCAGCATTTT. J is TRBJ1-5 and V is TRBV30; tentative D call: TRBD1 (6 bases). V was shortened by 2 bases and J by 3 bases, with 11 bases between the two germline ends. CDR3 length: 14 residues. Per germline, CDR1 GTSNPN and CDR2 SVGIG (reference sequence).

This clone came up once. V usage is TRBV4-1 and J usage is TRBJ2-1, with D possibly matching TRBD2 (5 bases). Germline V gene lookup returns CDR1 MGHRA and CDR2 YSYEKL. Trimming cost V 0 bases and J 5 bases, with 14 bases left between them. The CDR3 is made up of 16 amino acids. The DNA for the CDR3 is TGCGCCAGCAGCCAAGAAGGAGGAAACGCCGACAATGAGCAGTTCTTC. It translates to CASSQEGGNADNEQFF.

The gene calls are TRBV18 and TRBJ2-7; D might be TRBD1 (6 bases). V was pared by 2 bases and J by 5 bases, with 7 bases between. Germline-derived CDR1 and CDR2 are KGHSH and LQKENI. The CDR3 totals 12 residues. The CDR3 DNA sequence: TGTGCCAGCTCACCATCAGGGGACGAGCAGTACTTC. It translates to CASSPSGDEQYF.

The V and J genes are TRBV5-4 and TRBJ1-2; 10 bases map to TRBD1. After removal of 4 bases from V and 7 bases from J, the junction contained 13 bases not matched to a gene. Looked up from germline, CDR1 is SGHNT and CDR2 is YYREEE (reference sequence). CDR3 length: 16 residues. The CDR3 region is CASSIWTGGLEGGYTF. The CDR3 DNA follows: TGTGCCAGCAGCATATGGACAGGGGGACTTGAGGGTGGCTACACCTTC.

This chain joins TRBV5-1 and TRBJ2-1; no firm D call. The CDR3 has 12 residues. CDR1 and CDR2 (germline): SGHRS, YFSETQ. V lost 4 bases to trimming and J lost 8 bases, with 10 bases between them. The CDR3 sequence is CASSRTLDEQFF. DNA for the CDR3: TGCGCCAGCAGCAGGACCCTCGATGAGCAGTTCTTC.

The chain has TRBV5-5 and TRBJ1-2; D uncertain. CDR1 SGHKS and CDR2 YYEKEE come from the germline V gene (reference sequence). This CDR3 is built from 16 residues. Between the trimmed V and J ends, which lost 0 bases and 0 bases, there was a span of 12 bases. CDR3 residues: CASSLALWSANYGYTF. CDR3 in DNA: TGTGCCAGCAGCTTGGCATTGTGGTCAGCTAACTATGGCTACACCTTC.

The chain is built from TRBV2 and TRBJ2-4; D might be TRBD1 or TRBD2, each matching 5 bases. Per germline, CDR1 SNHLY and CDR2 FYNNEI. V was cut by 6 bases and J by 6 bases, with 18 bases left in between. This CDR3 region has 15 residues. This CDR3 reads CASRRERGEGNIQYF. The CDR3 nucleotides are TGTGCCAGCAGGAGGGAGAGGGGCGAGGGAAACATTCAGTACTTC.

V usage is TRBV4-2 and J usage is TRBJ2-7, with 13 bases fitting TRBD2. Losses at the gene ends were 1 base for V and 9 bases for J; bases not matched to a gene: 9. The CDR3 is 16 amino acids. Looked up from germline, CDR1 is LGHNA and CDR2 is YNFKEQ. The DNA for the CDR3 is TGTGCCAGCAGCCAAGGCGGGACTAGCGGGGAGATCGGGCAGTACTTC. Translating gives CASSQGGTSGEIGQYF.

The rearrangement links TRBV10-3 to TRBJ1-3, with D possibly matching TRBD1 (6 bases). The ends were cut back, 3 bases at V and 0 bases at J, with 18 bases in the middle. Germline CDR1 and CDR2: ENHRY and SYGVKD. The CDR3 loop spans 18 amino acids. The CDR3 sequence is CAISETPGHVASGNTIYF. DNA of the CDR3: TGTGCCATCAGTGAAACCCCGGGACACGTCGCCTCTGGAAACACCATATATTTT.

This clone was observed once. The rearrangement joins TRBV9 to TRBJ2-1; the D is unclear. The germline CDR1 and CDR2 sequences are SGDLS and YYNGEE. This CDR3 spans 12 amino acids. With 4 bases removed from V and 7 bases from J, the gap between germline ends came to 9 bases. CDR3 nucleotide sequence: TGTGCCAGCAGCCCGGCCAGGAATGAGCAGTTCTTC. This sequence encodes CASSPARNEQFF.

This chain links TRBV4-2 with TRBJ2-4, with 13 positions matching TRBD2. V shed 4 bases and J 0 bases; nucleotides not matched to a gene: 9. The CDR3 spans 19 residues. Germline V lookup: CDR1 LGHNA, CDR2 YNFKEQ. CDR3 DNA sequence: TGTGCCAGCAGCCTTTGGGGGACTAGCGGGGAAATAGCCAAAAACATTCAGTACTTC. Residues: CASSLWGTSGEIAKNIQYF.

V and J are TRBV11-2 and TRBJ2-4; D is possibly TRBD2 (7 bases). The germline gives CDR1 SGHAT, CDR2 FQNNGV. The V and J ends lost 0 bases and 12 bases respectively, with 12 bases between them. The CDR3 runs 13 residues. CDR3: CASSLDWGGDQYF. The CDR3 DNA follows: TGTGCCAGCAGCTTAGATTGGGGGGGCGATCAGTACTTC.

This chain connects TRBV5-6 to TRBJ2-1, with 11 bases lining up with TRBD1. V shed 3 bases and J 7 bases; nucleotides not matched to a gene: 9. The CDR3 runs to 16 residues. The germline V gene encodes CDR1 SGHDT and CDR2 YYEEEE. CDR3 DNA: TGTGCCAGCAGCTCGGACAGGGGGCATTTCGGGAATGAGCAGTTCTTC. This sequence encodes CASSSDRGHFGNEQFF.

In regard to this clone: This CDR3 is also generated by other DNA sequences in the sample. The V gene is TRBV5-1, the J gene TRBJ1-2; D ambiguous. Trimming pared 2 bases from V and 8 bases from J, leaving 10 bases between. This CDR3 is built from 12 residues. Per germline, CDR1 SGHRS and CDR2 YFSETQ. The CDR3 spells CASSLPGGGYTF. The DNA for the CDR3 is TGCGCCAGCAGCTTACCAGGCGGGGGCTACACCTTC.

The chain recombines TRBV5-6 with TRBJ1-1; 7 nucleotides match TRBD1. The CDR3 runs to 15 residues. V shed 4 bases and J 11 bases; nucleotides not matched to a gene: 17. CDR1 is SGHDT and CDR2 is YYEEEE in the germline V gene. The CDR3 reads CASSLLNEGANGAFF. The CDR3 DNA follows: TGTGCCAGCAGCCTGCTGAATGAGGGGGCGAACGGGGCTTTCTTT.

This clone was detected only once. This chain joins TRBV19 and TRBJ1-2; D is possibly TRBD1 (5 bases). V was trimmed by 4 bases and J by 5 bases, leaving 20 bases between them. The V gene's germline CDR1 is LNHDA and CDR2 SQIVND (reference sequence). This CDR3 is 16 amino acids long. The CDR3 bases are TGTGCCAGTAGTACCGGGGACGCCTCCACGGGGTATGGCTACACCTTC. Protein product: CASSTGDASTGYGYTF.

On this clone itself: A read error may account for a junction end that differs from germline. The CDR3 protein is CASSLYQGLGGSPLHF. CDR3 DNA: TGTGCCAGCAGCTTATATCAGGGTTTAGGGGGTTCACCCCTCCACTTT. The rearrangement joins TRBV28 to TRBJ1-6; perhaps TRBD1 as D (6 bases). Germline loops: CDR1 MDHEN, CDR2 SYDVKM. The CDR3 covers 16 residues.

The chain links TRBV6-1 to TRBJ1-6; D gene uncertain. Trimming stripped 2 bases from V and 8 bases from J, with 10 bases between. This CDR3 spans 14 amino acids. Germline CDR1 and CDR2: MNHNS and SASEGT. The CDR3 reads CASSEISYDSPLHF. The CDR3 DNA sequence: TGTGCCAGCAGTGAAATAAGTTATGATTCACCCCTCCACTTT.

The rearrangement joins TRBV9 to TRBJ1-1; perhaps TRBD1 as D (5 bases). The ends were cut back, 3 bases at V and 11 bases at J, with 23 bases in the middle. This CDR3 has 15 amino acids. Germline-derived CDR1 and CDR2 are SGDLS and YYNGEE. As DNA, the CDR3 is TGTGCCAGCAGCGACCCAGGGACCCCCCTAAAGGTGGCTTTCTTT. This sequence encodes CASSDPGTPLKVAFF.